This T cell receptor beta chain was identified during a study of shared T cell receptors in the human thymus. The trim removed 3 bases at V and 5 bases at J, leaving 9 bases unmatched. Germline V CDR1 and CDR2: MDHEN, SYDVKM. The CDR3 contains 16 residues. A single count supports this clone. Only in-frame clones appear in the TCRdb table, and some are missing; sequencing was by immunoSEQ multiplex PCR. The data contain approximately 490,000 clones, approximately 80% of them seen just once; the ten biggest clones take up more than 0.01%. The data also belong to a second study, concerning human thymus T cells. That study adds: Donor material was obtained from healthy Finnish infants undergoing corrective surgery for congenital heart defects. Corrective cardiac surgery supplied the resected thymus tissue. Related studies noted strongly shared thymic repertoires across unrelated people.

This chain joins TRBV28 and TRBJ2-5; 10 bases fit TRBD2. The TCR comes from a boy in the first two years of life with a congenital heart defect. The sequencing input was thymocytes. CDR3 region: CASSFYLAGVRETQYF. The CDR3 DNA reads as TGTGCCAGCAGTTTTTATCTAGCGGGAGTCCGGGAGACCCAGTACTTC.